One T cell receptor (beta chain) is described in this entry. These data are taken from a study of blood T cell repertoires in COVID-19. Turning to the study itself: Both acute and convalescent COVID-19 samples were obtained from the United States, Italy and Spain. In each case, the material was cDNA or gDNA derived from T cells, B-cell-depleted T cells, or PBMCs.

Original methodology: Reference gene primers were amplified, and this amplification served to estimate nucleated cell counts. Assay: immunoSEQ multiplex PCR; the TCRdb copy retains only in-frame clones and omits some. That table is the source of V, J and clone size, and D and trimming were worked out from the DNA. The sample contains approximately 91,000 clones, about 77% of which appear only once. The sequenced material came from peripheral blood. This TCR was sampled from a woman of 80 years or more with acute or convalescent COVID-19.

DNA for the CDR3: TGTGCCAGCAGCTTAGGCCCAGCGGGAGTGTACGAGCAGTACTTC. Protein product: CASSLGPAGVYEQYF. This chain connects TRBV7-9 to TRBJ2-7; 8 bases agree with TRBD2. This CDR3 has 15 residues. Germline V CDR1 and CDR2: SEHNR, FQNEAQ (reference sequence). V lost 1 base, J lost 4 bases, and 6 bases stayed unmatched.